The 27 T cell receptor beta chains reported below all come from one sample, sequenced in a study of T cell repertoires in cytomegalovirus infection (dated by TCRdb to between 2018 and 2020). The instrument was an Illumina HiSeq 1500. The public reads were quality trimmed at Q25 with fastp and then assembled into clones with MiXCR by TCRdb, keeping productive beta chains. Each entry merges the rows of one CDR3 protein and shows their most common DNA and genes. The sample yields about 240,000 distinct CDR3 sequences; about 12% were counted once. Together, the top ten hold 1.6% of the sample. Sequencing was carried out using PBMCs. Receptors were obtained from a human donor in good health (CMV status not recorded). Some clones in this sample may be carry-over from other donors' samples.

This clonotype came up many times. This chain joins TRBV4-1 and TRBJ1-2, with D possibly TRBD1 on 5 matching bases. Germline lookup yields CDR1 MGHRA and CDR2 YSYEKL. V was trimmed by 0 bases and J by 2 bases, leaving 7 bases between them. This CDR3 has 14 amino acids. The DNA for the CDR3 is TGCGCCAGCAGCCAAGATGACAGAAACTATGGCTACACCTTC. Translated: CASSQDDRNYGYTF.

This clonotype showed up just a few times. The J gene is TRBJ2-2, the V gene TRBV5-1, with TRBD1 matching 7 bases. With 2 bases clipped from V and 7 bases from J, the junction kept 5 bases outside the gene matches. The CDR3 contains 14 residues. The V gene's germline CDR1 is SGHRS and CDR2 YFSETQ. The CDR3 bases are TGCGCCAGCAGCTTCCACAGGGGTGGCGGGGAGCTGTTTTTT. Its protein is CASSFHRGGGELFF.

The chain combines TRBV5-1 with TRBJ2-1; 7 nucleotides align to TRBD2. Germline trimming cut 1 base from V and 5 bases from J; bases unmatched to any gene: 9. This CDR3 is 16 amino acids long. Germline V lookup: CDR1 SGHRS, CDR2 YFSETQ. CDR3: CASSLPFGTTDNEQFF. DNA of the CDR3: TGCGCCAGCAGCTTGCCCTTTGGGACTACGGACAATGAGCAGTTCTTC.

The table lists this clonotype with many counts. The V and J genes are TRBV7-2 and TRBJ2-3, with 11 bases that match TRBD2. The CDR3 is 14 amino acids. The V segment lost 6 bases and the J segment 9 bases; nucleotides outside the gene matches: 8. CDR1 and CDR2 (germline): SGHTA, FQGNSA. The CDR3 coding sequence is TGTGCCAGCAGAACCCTAGCGGGGGGACGAACGCAGTATTTT. Protein: CASRTLAGGRTQYF.

The chain links TRBV19 to TRBJ1-3; D remains unclear. V gave up 3 bases and J gave up 1 base, with 16 bases separating them. The CDR3 has 17 amino acids. Germline lookup yields CDR1 LNHDA and CDR2 SQIVND (reference sequence). The CDR3 nucleotides are TGTGCCAGTAGTATGTTTGCGGATACATCTTCTGGAAACACCATATATTTT. Amino acid sequence: CASSMFADTSSGNTIYF.

This clonotype was counted at least ten times. V usage is TRBV7-6 and J usage is TRBJ1-1; D remains ambiguous. V was pared by 3 bases and J by 3 bases, with 8 bases between. Germline V lookup: CDR1 SGHVS, CDR2 FNYEAQ. This CDR3 contains 13 residues. CDR3 DNA: TGTGCCAGCAGCTTGCAGAAGGACACTGAAGCTTTCTTT. Translation gives CASSLQKDTEAFF.

This clonotype turned up a few times. The CDR3 loop is CASSPLANTGELFF. CDR3 sequence (DNA): TGTGCCAGTAGTCCCCTAGCGAACACCGGGGAGCTGTTTTTT. This chain connects TRBV19 to TRBJ2-2, with no clear D. With 5 bases removed from V and 0 bases from J, the gap between germline ends came to 7 bases. The V gene's germline CDR1 is LNHDA and CDR2 SQIVND (reference sequence). This CDR3 comprises 14 residues.

This clonotype was observed many times. The J gene is TRBJ2-6, the V gene TRBV28; 8 positions agree with TRBD2. The V segment lost 6 bases and the J segment 2 bases; nucleotides outside the gene matches: 12. In germline, CDR1 is MDHEN, CDR2 SYDVKM. The CDR3 loop spans 18 amino acids. CDR3 sequence reads: CASSPRGGEMAGANVLTF. The CDR3 nucleotides are TGTGCCAGCAGCCCTCGGGGGGGTGAGATGGCTGGGGCCAACGTCCTGACTTTC.

This clonotype was seen many times. V usage is TRBV7-2 and J usage is TRBJ2-5; TRBD2 aligns across 7 bases. V trimming: 1 base; J trimming: 4 bases; junction bases outside the gene matches: 6. CDR3 length: 15 residues. The V gene's germline CDR1 is SGHTA and CDR2 FQGNSA. The CDR3 nucleotides are TGTGCCAGCAGCTTAGTAGCTAGCGGCGTAGAGACCCAGTACTTC. Translation: CASSLVASGVETQYF.

This clonotype has a count of ten or more. This rearrangement joins TRBV7-2 to TRBJ1-2, with a possible D match to TRBD1 (5 bases). V was shortened by 5 bases and J by 7 bases, with 14 bases between the two germline ends. The CDR3 covers 13 residues. Per germline, CDR1 SGHTA and CDR2 FQGNSA. The CDR3 spells CASSPQGSFGYTF. For the CDR3, the DNA is TGTGCCAGCAGCCCTCAGGGCTCGTTTGGCTACACCTTC.

In this sample, this clonotype turned up many times. The V gene is TRBV11-2, the J gene TRBJ1-1, with 9 bases identical to TRBD1. J was trimmed by 0 bases and V by 5 bases; bases with no gene match: 10. Germline V gene lookup returns CDR1 SGHAT and CDR2 FQNNGV. The CDR3 has 17 residues. The DNA for the CDR3 is TGTGCCAGCAGCCGTACAGGGGGCGTAAATATGAACACTGAAGCTTTCTTT. The encoded protein is CASSRTGGVNMNTEAFF.

This clonotype was seen a few times. V is TRBV15 and J is TRBJ1-2, with D perhaps matching TRBD1 (6 bases). CDR3 length: 15 amino acids. Deletions cut 3 bases from V and 6 bases from J, with 17 bases between. Germline V lookup: CDR1 LNHNV, CDR2 YYDKDF (reference sequence). CDR3 sequence reads: CATSSFGGPTDGYTF. In nucleotides, the CDR3 is TGTGCCACCAGCAGTTTCGGGGGGCCGACCGATGGCTACACCTTC. Looking up the rest from reference TRBV15 and TRBJ1-2 gives the full variable domain: DAMVIQNPRYQVTQFGKPVTLSCSQTLNHNVMYWYQQKSSQAPKLLFHYYDKDFNNEADTPDNFQSRRPNTSFCFLDIRSPGLGDTAMYLCATSSFGGPTDGYTFGSGTRLTVV.

This clonotype has ten or more counts. The V and J genes are TRBV7-9 and TRBJ2-7; D is unresolved. This CDR3 has 12 residues. The V gene lost 6 bases and the J gene lost 3 bases, with 9 bases spanning the gap. Germline values: CDR1 SEHNR, CDR2 FQNEAQ (reference sequence). CDR3 DNA sequence: TGTGCCAGCAGAACGGAGAACTACGAGCAGTACTTC. Its translation is CASRTENYEQYF.

V is TRBV5-5 and J is TRBJ1-4; D uncertain. V gave up 3 bases and J gave up 7 bases, with 7 bases separating them. This CDR3 is 12 amino acids long. CDR1 is SGHKS and CDR2 is YYEKEE in the germline V gene (reference sequence). CDR3 nucleotides: TGTGCCAGCAGCTACCTTCCTGAAAAACTGTTTTTT. Translation gives CASSYLPEKLFF.

The V and J genes are TRBV19 and TRBJ2-1, with 7 bases lining up with TRBD1. CDR3 length: 14 residues. Trimming removed 4 bases from V and 2 bases from J; junction bases left unmatched: 2. CDR1 and CDR2 (germline): LNHDA, SQIVND (reference sequence). CDR3 in DNA: TGTGCCAGTAGTAAGGGACAGACCTACAATGAGCAGTTCTTC. Translated, it gives CASSKGQTYNEQFF.

This clonotype was counted many times. The gene calls are TRBV28 and TRBJ1-3; D is undetermined. V shed 8 bases and J shed 4 bases, with 18 bases lying between them. Germline values: CDR1 MDHEN, CDR2 SYDVKM. CDR3 length: 15 amino acids. CDR3 amino acids: CASGTGQARGNTIYF. The CDR3 nucleotides are TGTGCCAGCGGTACTGGGCAGGCTAGGGGAAACACCATATATTTT.

This clonotype was counted between two and nine times. V usage is TRBV12-3 or TRBV12-4 and J usage is TRBJ2-2; TRBD2 agrees at 11 bases. The J segment lost 7 bases and the V segment lost 8 bases, leaving 9 bases of the junction unmatched. The CDR3 totals 15 residues. As DNA, the CDR3 is TGTGCCAGCCCCCTGGGACTAGCGGATGGCGGGGAGCTGTTTTTT. Protein product: CASPLGLADGGELFF.

The table lists this clonotype with a few counts. V gene TRBV25-1 combines with J gene TRBJ2-2; possibly TRBD2 for D (6 bases). The CDR3 covers 18 residues. Germline lookup yields CDR1 MGHDK and CDR2 SYGVNS. V was pared by 4 bases and J by 6 bases, with 24 bases between. CDR3 sequence (DNA): TGTGCCAGCAGTGCCTATGTCGGCGGGACGATTATTCCCGGGGAGCTGTTTTTT. Encoded protein: CASSAYVGGTIIPGELFF.

The gene calls are TRBV5-5 and TRBJ2-1; 7 bases are shared with TRBD1. Germline CDR1 and CDR2: SGHKS and YYEKEE (reference sequence). The CDR3 is made up of 20 amino acids. With 0 bases clipped from V and 0 bases from J, the junction kept 15 bases outside the gene matches. The DNA for the CDR3 is TGTGCCAGCAGCTTGGCCCCGGAACAGGGGAGCGCCCGCTCCTACAATGAGCAGTTCTTC. The encoded protein is CASSLAPEQGSARSYNEQFF.

This clonotype occurred many times. The chain uses TRBV7-2 and TRBJ2-2, with 13 bases that match TRBD2. The CDR3 is made up of 17 amino acids. V gave up 4 bases and J gave up 5 bases; unmatched junction bases: 7. Germline CDR1 and CDR2: SGHTA and FQGNSA. CDR3: CASSSGLGLAGTGELFF. CDR3 bases: TGTGCCAGCAGCTCAGGATTGGGACTAGCGGGAACCGGGGAGCTGTTTTTT.

A few counts support this clonotype. The chain is built from TRBV3-1 and TRBJ2-7; D is uncertain. The CDR3 runs 14 residues. Germline assignment: CDR1 LGHDT and CDR2 YNNKEL (reference sequence). V was trimmed by 0 bases and J by 2 bases, leaving 8 bases between them. The CDR3 coding sequence is TGTGCCAGCAGCCAAGAAGGCCTCGCCTACGAGCAGTACTTC. Protein: CASSQEGLAYEQYF.

In this sample, this clonotype turned up many times. The chain carries TRBV19 and TRBJ2-3; TRBD1 aligns across 8 bases. CDR1 LNHDA and CDR2 SQIVND come from the germline V gene (reference sequence). The CDR3 has 14 residues. Unmatched junction bases numbered 4, after V lost 4 bases and J lost 4 bases. The CDR3 reads CASSTTGAPDTQYF. CDR3 coding DNA: TGTGCCAGTAGTACGACAGGGGCCCCAGATACGCAGTATTTT.

This clonotype was seen many times. This chain joins TRBV7-2 and TRBJ2-1; 9 bases are a match to TRBD2. V was clipped by 2 bases and J by 9 bases; unmatched bases: 8. Germline CDR1 reads SGHTA; CDR2 reads FQGNSA. The CDR3 is 15 residues long. The CDR3 region is CASSLSSGRNAEQFF. DNA for the CDR3: TGTGCCAGCAGCTTATCAAGCGGGAGGAACGCTGAGCAGTTCTTC.

This clonotype was observed a few times. V and J are TRBV5-1 and TRBJ2-7, with TRBD1 as a possible D gene (6 bases). This CDR3 comprises 14 residues. In germline, CDR1 is SGHRS, CDR2 YFSETQ. Trimming pared 4 bases from V and 3 bases from J, leaving 14 bases between. In DNA form, the CDR3 reads TGCGCCAGCAGCCAGGGGTCAGGAAACTACGAGCAGTACTTC. This gives the protein CASSQGSGNYEQYF.

This clonotype has more than one count but fewer than ten. V is TRBV20-1 and J is TRBJ2-1; TRBD2 matches at 14 bases. V lost 3 bases and J lost 14; bases outside the gene matches: 6. This CDR3 is built from 13 residues. Germline-derived CDR1 and CDR2 are DFQATT and SNEGSKA (reference sequence). The CDR3 protein is CSASETSGRGKFF. In DNA, the CDR3 is TGCAGTGCTAGTGAGACTAGCGGGAGGGGGAAGTTCTTC.

The V call is TRBV5-1, the J call TRBJ1-2; no clear D gene. V dropped 5 bases and J dropped 1 base, with 21 bases sitting between them. The CDR3 is 17 residues long. Germline V gene sequence: CDR1 SGHRS, CDR2 YFSETQ. The CDR3 reads CASSKFRTEGLNYGYTF. The CDR3 region has the DNA TGCGCCAGCAGTAAATTTCGGACGGAAGGACTTAACTATGGCTACACCTTC.

Ten or more counts support this clonotype. CDR3 residues: CASSLEARGQDIQYF. CDR3 in DNA: TGTGCCAGCAGCTTAGAAGCCAGGGGGCAGGACATTCAGTACTTC. This chain links TRBV7-2 with TRBJ2-4, with 8 bases fitting TRBD1. Germline V gives CDR1 SGHTA, CDR2 FQGNSA. With V trimmed by 1 base and J by 8 bases, 7 bases remained unmatched. The CDR3 loop spans 15 amino acids. The full variable domain, its missing parts supplied by reference TRBV7-2 and TRBJ2-4, is GAGVSQSPSNKVTEKGKDVELRCDPISGHTALYWYRQSLGQGLEFLIYFQGNSAPDKSGLPSDRFSAERTGGSVSTLTIQRTQQEDSAVYLCASSLEARGQDIQYFGAGTRLSVL.